The 9 T cell receptor beta chains in this list originate from one sample, sequenced in a study of cytomegalovirus exposure and HLA in healthy donors. 60 Vbeta and 13 Jbeta primers were used in PCR. Some clones are missing from TCRdb's copy, which holds only in-frame ones; the method was immunoSEQ multiplex PCR. The data show approximately 170,000 clones, over 70% seen once. Sequenced: PBMCs. These receptors came from a man in his fifties in good health and CMV-seropositive.

This rearrangement joins TRBV6-6 to TRBJ2-5; 9 bases align to TRBD1. The J call may be incorrect, as the DNA end agrees better with TRBJ2-7. Germline assignment: CDR1 MNHNY and CDR2 SVGAGI (reference sequence). There are 13 residues in the CDR3. CDR3 coding DNA: TGTGCCAGCAGTACAGGGGGCACCTACGAGCAGTACTTC. It yields the protein CASSTGGTYEQYF.

The rearrangement links TRBV28 to TRBJ2-6; maybe TRBD1 (5 bases). V was clipped by 3 bases and J by 0 bases, with 9 bases between them. Looked up from germline, CDR1 is MDHEN and CDR2 is SYDVKM. This CDR3 spans 16 amino acids. This CDR3 reads CASSLGLRSGANVLTF. The CDR3 region has the DNA TGTGCCAGCAGTTTGGGGCTCCGCTCTGGGGCCAACGTCCTGACTTTC.

This chain joins TRBV5-4 and TRBJ2-3; 10 bases agree with TRBD2. The V segment lost 3 bases and the J segment 6 bases; nucleotides outside the gene matches: 4. The germline V gene has CDR1 SGHNT and CDR2 YYREEE (reference sequence). This CDR3 contains 14 residues. CDR3: CASSSSGSVDTQYF. In nucleotides, the CDR3 is TGTGCCAGCAGCTCTAGCGGGAGTGTGGATACGCAGTATTTT.

The table lists this clone with a count of one. The rearrangement joins TRBV30 to TRBJ2-7; TRBD2 agrees at 13 bases. There are 17 residues in the CDR3. V lost 2 bases to trimming and J lost 6 bases; unmatched junction nucleotides: 13. Germline CDR1 reads GTSNPN; CDR2 reads SVGIG (reference sequence). The CDR3 here is CAWSPRTSGSLPGEQYF. The CDR3 region has the DNA TGTGCCTGGAGTCCTCGGACTAGCGGGAGCCTTCCAGGCGAGCAGTACTTC.

V gene TRBV9 combines with J gene TRBJ2-7; D may be TRBD2 (5 bases). Germline-derived CDR1 and CDR2 are SGDLS and YYNGEE. V was trimmed by 0 bases and J by 8 bases, leaving 18 bases between them. This CDR3 region has 15 residues. The CDR3 spells CASSVASGILAQQYF. CDR3 bases: TGTGCCAGCAGCGTAGCCTCCGGGATCCTGGCCCAGCAGTACTTC. Based on the CDR3 plus reference TRBV9 and TRBJ2-7, the full variable domain is DSGVTQTPKHLITATGQRVTLRCSPRSGDLSVYWYQQSLDQGLQFLIQYYNGEERAKGNILERFSAQQFPDLHSELNLSSLELGDSALYFCASSVASGILAQQYFGPGTRLTVT.

Details on this clone: This sample includes further DNA sequences coding for the same CDR3. The chain joins TRBV5-1 to TRBJ2-3, with D perhaps matching TRBD2 (5 bases). The V and J ends lost 3 bases and 0 bases respectively, with 5 bases between them. CDR1 SGHRS and CDR2 YFSETQ come from the germline V gene. The CDR3 totals 13 residues. The CDR3 region is CASSSGSTDTQYF. The CDR3 coding sequence is TGCGCCAGCAGCTCGGGGAGCACAGATACGCAGTATTTT.

The rearrangement joins TRBV19 to TRBJ2-7; TRBD2 matches at 12 bases. The V segment lost 5 bases and the J segment 4 bases; nucleotides outside the gene matches: 6. Germline lookup yields CDR1 LNHDA and CDR2 SQIVND (reference sequence). The CDR3 has 15 amino acids. Here the CDR3 DNA reads TGTGCCAGTAGTCCTCTAGCGGGAGGGCTGTACGAGCAGTACTTC. Translating it yields CASSPLAGGLYEQYF.

V is TRBV9 and J is TRBJ1-3; 7 bases map to TRBD1. J gave up 11 bases and V 0 bases, and 2 bases lay outside the gene matches. This CDR3 has 12 residues. Germline CDR1 is SGDLS and CDR2 is YYNGEE. The CDR3 sequence is CASSVDGTAIYF. The CDR3 DNA reads as TGTGCCAGCAGCGTAGATGGGACAGCCATATATTTT.

The chain carries TRBV18 and TRBJ1-1; no clear D. Germline V CDR1 and CDR2: KGHSH, LQKENI. There are 13 residues in the CDR3. Trimming took 8 bases from V and 0 from J, leaving 10 bases between them. The CDR3 sequence is CASRGGMNTEAFF. DNA of the CDR3: TGTGCCAGCCGAGGAGGAATGAACACTGAAGCTTTCTTT.